Shown below are 8 T cell receptor beta chains from a single sample sequenced in a study of T cells after posttransplantation cyclophosphamide. TCRdb's table, derived via immunoSEQ multiplex PCR, lists solely in-frame clones and lacks some. Recorded here are about 30,000 clones, none singletons. The sequencing sample was made of PBMCs. These receptors came from a young woman in good health and a related stem cell transplant donor.

Ten or more counts support this clone. The chain uses TRBV18 and TRBJ1-6; 8 bases are a match to TRBD1. Germline values: CDR1 KGHSH, CDR2 LQKENI. The CDR3 has 17 residues. J gave up 2 bases and V 6 bases, and 9 bases lay outside the gene matches. DNA of the CDR3: TGTGCCAGCTCGGGTGGACAGGGCATCACCTATAATTCACCCCTCCACTTT. Its protein product is CASSGGQGITYNSPLHF.

This clone was seen at least ten times. The rearrangement joins TRBV5-6 to TRBJ2-1; TRBD1 matches at 8 bases. CDR3 length equals 11 residues. The V segment lost 7 bases and the J segment 16 bases; nucleotides outside the gene matches: 10. CDR1 SGHDT and CDR2 YYEEEE come from the germline V gene. CDR3 loop: CASGARGQAFF. The CDR3 DNA is TGTGCCAGCGGGGCACGGGGACAGGCCTTCTTC.

This clone was observed many times. V gene TRBV6-5 combines with J gene TRBJ1-2, with TRBD1 matching 9 bases. The CDR3 totals 13 residues. The V and J ends lost 6 bases and 4 bases, in that order; junction bases with no gene match: 3. CDR1 and CDR2 (germline): MNHEY, SVGAGI. As DNA, the CDR3 is TGTGCCAGCAGGGGGACAGGGAGCTATGGCTACACCTTC. Its translation is CASRGTGSYGYTF.

The rearrangement uses TRBV9 and TRBJ1-3, with D possibly TRBD1 on 5 matching bases. V lost 3 bases, J lost 4 bases, and 5 bases lay in between. This CDR3 spans 12 amino acids. Germline V lookup: CDR1 SGDLS, CDR2 YYNGEE. CDR3 sequence: CASSGQGNTIYF. CDR3 coding DNA: TGTGCCAGCAGCGGACAGGGAAACACCATATATTTT.

At least ten counts were recorded for this clone. V usage is TRBV5-1 and J usage is TRBJ2-7, with TRBD1 as a possible D gene (5 bases). Looked up from germline, CDR1 is SGHRS and CDR2 is YFSETQ. Trimming took off 0 bases at V and 0 bases at J, with 13 bases between the two ends. This CDR3 comprises 16 residues. The CDR3 region is CASSLATGLSSYEQYF. Here the CDR3 DNA reads TGCGCCAGCAGCTTGGCTACAGGTCTTAGCTCCTACGAGCAGTACTTC.

Many counts were recorded for this clone. J is TRBJ1-1 and V is TRBV7-9, with a tentative D call TRBD1 (5 bases). Germline V gene lookup returns CDR1 SEHNR and CDR2 FQNEAQ (reference sequence). The CDR3 extends over 17 amino acids. Between the trimmed V and J ends, which lost 5 bases and 1 base, there was a span of 20 bases. The CDR3 DNA sequence: TGTGCCAGCAGCGGGGTGGGAGGGGCAAGTGGGAACACTGAAGCTTTCTTT. This gives the protein CASSGVGGASGNTEAFF.

This clone has at least ten counts. This chain joins TRBV29-1 and TRBJ2-1, with 10 nucleotides matching TRBD2. CDR3 length: 13 amino acids. Germline V gene sequence: CDR1 SQVTM, CDR2 ANQGSEA. V trimming: 7 bases; J trimming: 3 bases; junction bases outside the gene matches: 3. The CDR3 DNA follows: TGCAGCGCTGAGCGGGGGGGCTACAATGAGCAGTTCTTC. This codes for CSAERGGYNEQFF.

This clone was counted many times. The chain is built from TRBV15 and TRBJ1-4; 8 nucleotides agree with TRBD1. The CDR3 extends over 15 amino acids. The germline V gene has CDR1 LNHNV and CDR2 YYDKDF (reference sequence). V trimming: 3 bases; J trimming: 7 bases; junction bases outside the gene matches: 7. CDR3 loop: CATSRGGQDREKLFF. In nucleotides, the CDR3 is TGTGCCACCAGCAGGGGGGGACAGGATCGTGAAAAACTGTTTTTT. Full variable domain (remainder filled in from reference TRBV15 and TRBJ1-4): DAMVIQNPRYQVTQFGKPVTLSCSQTLNHNVMYWYQQKSSQAPKLLFHYYDKDFNNEADTPDNFQSRRPNTSFCFLDIRSPGLGDTAMYLCATSRGGQDREKLFFGSGTQLSVL.